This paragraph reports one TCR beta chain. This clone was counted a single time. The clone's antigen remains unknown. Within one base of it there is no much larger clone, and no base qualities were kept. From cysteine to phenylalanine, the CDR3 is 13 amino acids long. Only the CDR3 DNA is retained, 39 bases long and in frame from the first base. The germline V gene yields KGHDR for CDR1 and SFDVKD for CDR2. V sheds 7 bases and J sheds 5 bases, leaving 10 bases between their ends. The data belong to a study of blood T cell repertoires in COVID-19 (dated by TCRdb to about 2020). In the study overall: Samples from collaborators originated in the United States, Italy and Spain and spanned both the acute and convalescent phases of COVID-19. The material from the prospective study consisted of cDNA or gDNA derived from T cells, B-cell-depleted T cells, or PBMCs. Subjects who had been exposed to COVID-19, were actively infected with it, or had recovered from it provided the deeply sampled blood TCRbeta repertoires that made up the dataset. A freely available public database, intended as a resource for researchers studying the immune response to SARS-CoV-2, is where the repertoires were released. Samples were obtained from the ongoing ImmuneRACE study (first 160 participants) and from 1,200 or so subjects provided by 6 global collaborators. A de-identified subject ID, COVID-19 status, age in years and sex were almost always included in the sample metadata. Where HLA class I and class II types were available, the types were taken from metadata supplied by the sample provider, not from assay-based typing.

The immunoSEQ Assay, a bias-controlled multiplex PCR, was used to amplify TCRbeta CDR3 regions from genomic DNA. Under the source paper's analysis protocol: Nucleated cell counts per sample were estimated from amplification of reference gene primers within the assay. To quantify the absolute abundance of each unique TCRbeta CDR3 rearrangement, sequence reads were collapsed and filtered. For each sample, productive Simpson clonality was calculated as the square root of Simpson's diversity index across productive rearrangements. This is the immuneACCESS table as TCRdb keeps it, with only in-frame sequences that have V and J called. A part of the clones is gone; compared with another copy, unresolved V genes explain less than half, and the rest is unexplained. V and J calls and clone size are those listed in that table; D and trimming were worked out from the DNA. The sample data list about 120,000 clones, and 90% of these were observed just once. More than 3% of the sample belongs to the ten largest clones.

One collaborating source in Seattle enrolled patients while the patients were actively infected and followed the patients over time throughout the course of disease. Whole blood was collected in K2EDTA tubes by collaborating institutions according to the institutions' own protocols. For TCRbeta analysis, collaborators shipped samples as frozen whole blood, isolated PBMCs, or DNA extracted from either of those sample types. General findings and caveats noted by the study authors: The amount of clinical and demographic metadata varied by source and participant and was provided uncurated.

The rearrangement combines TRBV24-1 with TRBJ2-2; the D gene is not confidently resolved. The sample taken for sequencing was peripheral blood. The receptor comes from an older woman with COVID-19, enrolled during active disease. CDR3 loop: CATRATGTGELFF. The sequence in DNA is TGTGCCACCAGGGCCACGGGTACCGGGGAGCTGTTTTTT.